This T cell receptor (beta chain) is drawn from a study of T cell responses to AZD1222 COVID-19 vaccine. Findings of the study overall: Baseline seropositivity occurred in only a handful of AZD1222 recipients. Nearly half of the spike-specific TCRs reportedly recognize variant regions that carry no mutations. Donors in the cohort were predominantly white British and more often female, and clonal diversity was possibly underestimated.

Comments on this clone: Antigen specificity is unknown.

This table comes from immunoSEQ multiplex PCR, and its TCRdb copy is limited to in-frame clones, with some not included. The data show approximately 150,000 clones, approximately 90% seen once. V was pared by 6 bases and J by 0 bases, with 4 bases of the junction left unmatched. Germline CDR1 is MNHNY and CDR2 is SVGAGI (reference sequence). The CDR3 has 15 residues. The chain has TRBV6-6 and TRBJ1-3, with 8 positions matching TRBD1. The sample was peripheral blood, taken 28 days after the second AZD1222 dose. This receptor was obtained from an adult who received the AZD1222 COVID-19 vaccine. The CDR3 reads CASRQGAHSGNTIYF. CDR3 coding DNA: TGTGCCAGCAGGCAGGGGGCTCACTCTGGAAACACCATATATTTT.